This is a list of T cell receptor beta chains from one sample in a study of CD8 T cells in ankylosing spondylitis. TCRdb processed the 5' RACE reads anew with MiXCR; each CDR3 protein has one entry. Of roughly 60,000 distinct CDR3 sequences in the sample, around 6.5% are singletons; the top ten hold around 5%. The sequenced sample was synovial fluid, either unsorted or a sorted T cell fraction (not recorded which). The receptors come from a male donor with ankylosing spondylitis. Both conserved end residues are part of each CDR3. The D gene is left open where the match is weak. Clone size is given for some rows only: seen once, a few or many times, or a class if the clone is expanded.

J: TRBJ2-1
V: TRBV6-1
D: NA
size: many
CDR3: CASFKGRGNEQFF
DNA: TGTGCCAGCTTCAAGGGGAGGGGGAATGAGCAGTTCTTC

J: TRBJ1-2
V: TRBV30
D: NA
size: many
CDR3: CAWSRQAGSDGYTF
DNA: TGTGCCTGGAGCCGACAGGCCGGAAGTGATGGCTACACCTTC

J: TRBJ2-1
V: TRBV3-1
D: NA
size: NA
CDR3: CASSHTGTFSYNEQFF
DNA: TGTGCCAGCAGTCATACAGGGACTTTTTCCTACAATGAGCAGTTCTTC

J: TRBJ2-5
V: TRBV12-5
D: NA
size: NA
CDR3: CASGLGQRQETQYF
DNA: TGTGCTAGTGGTTTGGGACAGAGACAAGAGACCCAGTACTTC

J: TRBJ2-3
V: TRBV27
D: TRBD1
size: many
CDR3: CASSSQGARGDTQYF
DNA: TGTGCCAGCAGTTCACAGGGGGCGAGGGGGGATACGCAGTATTTT

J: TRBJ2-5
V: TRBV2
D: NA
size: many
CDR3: CASRRGETQYF
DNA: TGTGCCAGCAGGAGGGGAGAGACCCAGTACTTC

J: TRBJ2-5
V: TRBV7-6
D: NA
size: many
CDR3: CASSLRPSTETQYF
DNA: TGTGCCAGCAGCTTGCGACCCTCAACGGAGACCCAGTACTTC

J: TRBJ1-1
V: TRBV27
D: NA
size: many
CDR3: CASRLRPNTEAFF
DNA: TGTGCCAGCAGACTCCGCCCGAACACTGAAGCTTTCTTT

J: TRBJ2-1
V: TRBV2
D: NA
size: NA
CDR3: CASSEGVRGQFF
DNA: TGTGCCAGCAGTGAAGGGGTGAGGGGACAGTTCTTC

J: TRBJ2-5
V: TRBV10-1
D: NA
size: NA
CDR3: CASSESGIQETQYF
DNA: TGCGCCAGCAGTGAGTCGGGGATCCAAGAGACCCAGTACTTC

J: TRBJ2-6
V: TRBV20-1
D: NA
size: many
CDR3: CSARVRDGANVLTF
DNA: TGCAGTGCTAGAGTCAGGGATGGGGCCAACGTCCTGACTTTC

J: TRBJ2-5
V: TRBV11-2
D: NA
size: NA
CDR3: CASSRLTSQETQYF
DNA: TGTGCCAGCAGCCGGCTTACATCTCAAGAGACCCAGTACTTC

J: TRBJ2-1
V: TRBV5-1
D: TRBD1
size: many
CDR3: CASSPGDRVVREQFF
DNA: TGCGCCAGCAGCCCCGGCGACAGGGTCGTCAGGGAGCAGTTCTTC

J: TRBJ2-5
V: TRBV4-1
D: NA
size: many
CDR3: CASSRPTGLETQYF
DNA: TGCGCCAGCAGCCGACCTACAGGGCTGGAGACCCAGTACTTC

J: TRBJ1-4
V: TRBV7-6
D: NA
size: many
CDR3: CASSLTDGGHEKLFF
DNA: TGTGCCAGCAGCTTAACCGATGGGGGACATGAAAAACTGTTTTTT

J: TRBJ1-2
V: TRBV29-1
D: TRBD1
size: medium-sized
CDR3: CKASGTGGACTF
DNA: TGCAAAGCCTCCGGGACAGGGGGCGCGTGCACCTTC

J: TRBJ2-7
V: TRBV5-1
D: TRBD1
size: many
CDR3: CATKSGQGTSYEQYF
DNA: TGCGCCACCAAGTCAGGACAGGGGACGTCCTACGAGCAGTACTTC

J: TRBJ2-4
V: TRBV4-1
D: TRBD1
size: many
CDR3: CASSQVRSTGGLHIQYF
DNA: TGCGCCAGCAGCCAAGTCCGCTCGACAGGGGGTCTGCACATTCAGTACTTC

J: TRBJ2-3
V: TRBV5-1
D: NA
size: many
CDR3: CASSLVADTQYF
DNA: TGTGCCAGCAGTTTAGTAGCAGATACGCAGTATTTT

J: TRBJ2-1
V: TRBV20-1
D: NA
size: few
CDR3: CSASGLWANEQFF
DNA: TGCAGTGCTAGCGGGTTGTGGGCCAATGAGCAGTTCTTC

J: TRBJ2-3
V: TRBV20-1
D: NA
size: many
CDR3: CSAPIELASTDTQYF
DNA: TGCAGTGCTCCGATTGAACTAGCCAGCACAGATACGCAGTATTTT

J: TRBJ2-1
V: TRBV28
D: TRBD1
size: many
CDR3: CASRRYGGQGNEQFF
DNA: TGTGCCAGCAGACGATATGGGGGACAGGGCAATGAGCAGTTCTTC

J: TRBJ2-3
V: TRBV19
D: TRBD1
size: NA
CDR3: CASSTQPTGGRTDTQYF
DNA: TGTGCCAGTAGTACGCAACCTACAGGGGGGCGCACAGATACGCAGTATTTT

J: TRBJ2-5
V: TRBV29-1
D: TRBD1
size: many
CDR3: CSAGAGGKETQYF
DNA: TGCAGCGCCGGGGCAGGGGGCAAAGAGACCCAGTACTTC

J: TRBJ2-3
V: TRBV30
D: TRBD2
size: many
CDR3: CAWSVQGTSAEGDTQYF
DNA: TGTGCCTGGAGTGTACAGGGGACTAGCGCCGAGGGAGATACGCAGTATTTT

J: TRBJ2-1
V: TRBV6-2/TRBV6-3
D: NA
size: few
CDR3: CASSYSGGSYNEQFF
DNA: TGTGCCAGCAGTTATAGTGGAGGCTCCTACAATGAGCAGTTCTTC

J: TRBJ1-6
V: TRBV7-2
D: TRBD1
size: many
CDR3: CASSLDRTGVSPLHF
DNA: TGTGCCAGCAGCTTAGATCGGACAGGGGTCTCACCCCTCCACTTT

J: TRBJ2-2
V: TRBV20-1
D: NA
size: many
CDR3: CSANRNTGELFF
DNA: TGCAGTGCTAACAGGAACACCGGGGAGCTGTTTTTT

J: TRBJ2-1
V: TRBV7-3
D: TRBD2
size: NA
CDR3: CASSPQGLAGGNEQFF
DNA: TGTGCCAGCAGCCCCCAGGGACTAGCGGGAGGGAATGAGCAGTTCTTC

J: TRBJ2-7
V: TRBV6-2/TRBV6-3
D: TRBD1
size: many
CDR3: CASRLYSGTGDYF
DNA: TGTGCCAGCAGGTTATATTCCGGGACAGGGGATTACTTC

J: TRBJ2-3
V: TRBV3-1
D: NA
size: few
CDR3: CASSQAHHRTDTQYF
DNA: TGTGCCAGCAGCCAAGCTCACCACCGCACAGATACGCAGTATTTT

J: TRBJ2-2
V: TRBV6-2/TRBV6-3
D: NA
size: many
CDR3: CASSYSSNTGELFF
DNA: TGTGCCAGCAGTTACTCATCGAACACCGGGGAGCTGTTTTTT

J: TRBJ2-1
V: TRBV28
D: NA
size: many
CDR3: CASSSDRGSYNEQFF
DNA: TGTGCCAGCAGTTCCGACCGGGGCTCCTACAATGAGCAGTTCTTC